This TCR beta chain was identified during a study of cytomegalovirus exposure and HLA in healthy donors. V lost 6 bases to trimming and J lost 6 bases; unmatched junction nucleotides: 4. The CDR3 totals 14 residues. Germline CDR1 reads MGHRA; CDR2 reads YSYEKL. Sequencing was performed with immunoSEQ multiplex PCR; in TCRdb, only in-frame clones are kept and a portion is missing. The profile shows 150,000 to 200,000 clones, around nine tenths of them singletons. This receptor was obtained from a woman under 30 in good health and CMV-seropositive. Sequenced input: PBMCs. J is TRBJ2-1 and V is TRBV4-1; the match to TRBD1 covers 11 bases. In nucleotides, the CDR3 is TGCGCCAGCAGATCGGGACAGGGGGGCAATGAGCAGTTCTTC. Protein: CASRSGQGGNEQFF.